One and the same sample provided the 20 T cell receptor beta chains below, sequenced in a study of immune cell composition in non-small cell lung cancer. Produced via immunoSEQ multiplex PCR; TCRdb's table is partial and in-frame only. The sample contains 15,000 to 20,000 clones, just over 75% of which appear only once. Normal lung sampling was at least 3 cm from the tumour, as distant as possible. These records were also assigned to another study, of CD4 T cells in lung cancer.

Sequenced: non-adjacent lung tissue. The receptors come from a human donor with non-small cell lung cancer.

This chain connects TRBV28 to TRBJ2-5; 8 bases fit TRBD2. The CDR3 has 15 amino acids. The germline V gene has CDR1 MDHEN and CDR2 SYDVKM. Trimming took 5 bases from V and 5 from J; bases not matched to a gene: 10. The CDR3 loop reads CASSPGGGSLETQYF. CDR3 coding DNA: TGTGCCAGCAGTCCCGGGGGGGGGTCGCTTGAGACCCAGTACTTC.

CDR3 sequence (DNA): TGTGCCAGCAGCCGCGGGACAGGGGGGGCCGGGGAGCTGTTTTTT. Translation gives CASSRGTGGAGELFF. The chain employs TRBV6-5 and TRBJ2-2; 11 nucleotides line up with TRBD1. The CDR3 sequence is 15 residues long. V dropped 6 bases and J dropped 6; count of bases not matched to a gene: 6. The germline gives CDR1 MNHEY, CDR2 SVGAGI.

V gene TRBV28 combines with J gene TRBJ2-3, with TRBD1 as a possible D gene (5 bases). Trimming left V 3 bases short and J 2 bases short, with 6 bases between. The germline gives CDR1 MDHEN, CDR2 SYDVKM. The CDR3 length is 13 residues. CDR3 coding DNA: TGTGCCAGCAGTTTGACAGCCACAGATACGCAGTATTTT. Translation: CASSLTATDTQYF.

In DNA, the CDR3 is TGTGCCAGCAGGACAGGGGGAGTTGGCTACACCTTC. It yields the protein CASRTGGVGYTF. V is TRBV6-5 and J is TRBJ1-2; 9 bases are a match to TRBD1. Germline loops: CDR1 MNHEY, CDR2 SVGAGI. The V and J ends lost 6 bases and 7 bases, in that order; junction bases with no gene match: 3. CDR3 length: 12 residues.

The CDR3 DNA is TGTGCCAGCCTTGCCCCGTCCGCCCCCCGGAGTAACACTGAAGCTTTCTTT. Its translation: CASLAPSAPRSNTEAFF. The chain uses TRBV28 and TRBJ1-1; D is unclear. The CDR3 sequence is 17 residues long. Germline V lookup: CDR1 MDHEN, CDR2 SYDVKM. Trimming took off 8 bases at V and 2 bases at J, with 24 bases between the two ends.

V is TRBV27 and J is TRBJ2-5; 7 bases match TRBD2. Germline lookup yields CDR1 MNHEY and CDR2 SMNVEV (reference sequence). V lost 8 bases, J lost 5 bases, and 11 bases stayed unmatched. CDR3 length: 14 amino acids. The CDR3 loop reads CASHRIGGSETQYF. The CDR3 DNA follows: TGTGCCAGCCACAGGATCGGGGGGTCGGAGACCCAGTACTTC.

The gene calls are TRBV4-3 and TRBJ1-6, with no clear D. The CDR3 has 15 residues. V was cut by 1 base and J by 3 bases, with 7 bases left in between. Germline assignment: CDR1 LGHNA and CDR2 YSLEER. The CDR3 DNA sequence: TGCGCCAGCAGCCAAGTAGGACTCTATAATTCACCCCTCCACTTT. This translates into CASSQVGLYNSPLHF.

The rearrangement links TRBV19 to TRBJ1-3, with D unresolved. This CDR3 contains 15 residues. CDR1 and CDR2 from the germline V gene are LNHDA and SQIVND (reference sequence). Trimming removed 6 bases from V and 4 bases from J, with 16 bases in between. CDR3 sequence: CASSPWRAAGNTIYF. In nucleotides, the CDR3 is TGTGCCAGTAGCCCGTGGAGGGCCGCGGGAAACACCATATATTTT.

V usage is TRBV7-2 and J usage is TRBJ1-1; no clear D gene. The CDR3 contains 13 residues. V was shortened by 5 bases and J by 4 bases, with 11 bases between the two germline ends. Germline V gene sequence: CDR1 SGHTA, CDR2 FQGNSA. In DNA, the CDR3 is TGTGCCAGCAGCCCCGTCCGGGGCACTGAAGCTTTCTTT. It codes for CASSPVRGTEAFF.

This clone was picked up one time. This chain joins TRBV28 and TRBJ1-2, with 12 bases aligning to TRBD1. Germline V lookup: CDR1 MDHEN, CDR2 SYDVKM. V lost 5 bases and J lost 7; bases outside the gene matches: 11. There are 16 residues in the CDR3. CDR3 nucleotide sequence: TGTGCCAGCAGTACTCCCGAGGGACAGGGGGCGCTTGGCTACACCTTC. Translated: CASSTPEGQGALGYTF.

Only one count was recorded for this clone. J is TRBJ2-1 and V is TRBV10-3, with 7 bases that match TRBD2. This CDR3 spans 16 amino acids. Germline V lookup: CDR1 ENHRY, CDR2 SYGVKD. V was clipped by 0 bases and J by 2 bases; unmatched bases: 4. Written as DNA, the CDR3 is TGTGCCATCAGTGAGTCGGTGGGGGGGGCCTACAATGAGCAGTTCTTC. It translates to CAISESVGGAYNEQFF.

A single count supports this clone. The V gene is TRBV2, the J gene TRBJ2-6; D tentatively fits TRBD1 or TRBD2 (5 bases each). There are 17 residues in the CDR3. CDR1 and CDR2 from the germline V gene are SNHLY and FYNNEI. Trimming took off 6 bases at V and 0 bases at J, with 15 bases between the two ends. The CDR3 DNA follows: TGTGCCAGCAGGTCAGGGACCAGCGTCTCTGGGGCCAACGTCCTGACTTTC. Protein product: CASRSGTSVSGANVLTF.

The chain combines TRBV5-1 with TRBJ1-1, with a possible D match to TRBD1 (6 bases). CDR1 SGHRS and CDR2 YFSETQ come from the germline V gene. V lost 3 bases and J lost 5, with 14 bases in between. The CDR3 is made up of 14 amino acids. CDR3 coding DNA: TGCGCCAGCAGCTCCTCGGGGGCCGGAACTGAAGCTTTCTTT. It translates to CASSSSGAGTEAFF.

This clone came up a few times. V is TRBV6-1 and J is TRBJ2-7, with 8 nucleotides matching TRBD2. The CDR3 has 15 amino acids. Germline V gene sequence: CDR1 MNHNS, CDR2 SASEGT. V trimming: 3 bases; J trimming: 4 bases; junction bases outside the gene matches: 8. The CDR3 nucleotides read TGTGCCAGCAGTGATCAATCGGGAGGGCCATACGAGCAGTACTTC. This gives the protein CASSDQSGGPYEQYF.

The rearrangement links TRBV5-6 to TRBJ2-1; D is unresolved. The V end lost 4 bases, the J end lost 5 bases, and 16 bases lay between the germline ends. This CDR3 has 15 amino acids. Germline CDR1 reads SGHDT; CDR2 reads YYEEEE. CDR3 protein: CASSRAVWFHNEQFF. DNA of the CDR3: TGTGCCAGCAGCCGGGCGGTTTGGTTCCACAATGAGCAGTTCTTC.

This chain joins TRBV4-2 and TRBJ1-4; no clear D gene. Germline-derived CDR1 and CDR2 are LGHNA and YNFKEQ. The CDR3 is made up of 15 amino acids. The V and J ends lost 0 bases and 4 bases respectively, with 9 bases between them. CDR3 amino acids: CASSQDLEGNEKLFF. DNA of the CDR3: TGTGCCAGCAGCCAAGATCTAGAGGGTAATGAAAAACTGTTTTTT.

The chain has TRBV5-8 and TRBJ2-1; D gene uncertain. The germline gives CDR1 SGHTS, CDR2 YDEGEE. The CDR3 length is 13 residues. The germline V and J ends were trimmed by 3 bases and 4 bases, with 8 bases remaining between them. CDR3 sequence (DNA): TGTGCCAGCAGCTCGACGTATTACAATGAGCAGTTCTTC. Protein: CASSSTYYNEQFF.

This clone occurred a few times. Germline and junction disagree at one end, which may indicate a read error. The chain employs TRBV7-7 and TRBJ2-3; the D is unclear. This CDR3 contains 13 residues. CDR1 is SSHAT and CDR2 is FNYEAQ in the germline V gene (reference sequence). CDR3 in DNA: TGTGCTAGCAGCTTATCCGGCACAGATACGCAGTATTTT. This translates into CASSLSGTDTQYF.

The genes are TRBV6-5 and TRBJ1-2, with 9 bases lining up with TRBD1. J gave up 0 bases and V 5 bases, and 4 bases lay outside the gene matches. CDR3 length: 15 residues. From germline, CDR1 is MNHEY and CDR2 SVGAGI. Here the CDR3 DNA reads TGTGCCAGCAGTATAGGGACAGGGACTAACTATGGCTACACCTTC. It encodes CASSIGTGTNYGYTF.

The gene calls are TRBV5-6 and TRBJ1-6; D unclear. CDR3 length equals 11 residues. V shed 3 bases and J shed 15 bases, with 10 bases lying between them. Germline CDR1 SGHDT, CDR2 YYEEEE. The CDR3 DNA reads TGTGCCAGCAGCTCAGCCCAGCTCCTCCACTTT. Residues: CASSSAQLLHF.